This T cell receptor beta chain was sequenced for a study of T cell repertoires in cytomegalovirus infection. The overall study: It was the public TCR beta signatures that indicated both CMV infection and matching HLA type.

Findings of the study overall: The ex vivo response was dominated by HLA-C-restricted CMV-specific TCR beta clonotypes. Frequencies of public TCR beta families were cumulated, and this identified carriers of CMV plus the relevant HLA.

Germline assignment: CDR1 DFQATT and CDR2 SNEGSKA (reference sequence). The V and J ends lost 4 bases and 2 bases respectively, with 12 bases between them. The CDR3 length is 14 residues. Only a few counts were recorded for this clonotype. Its antigen is unknown. TCRdb redid the calling of the reads with MiXCR, one entry per CDR3 protein. The sample lists 200,000 to 300,000 distinct CDR3 sequences, around 13% occurring once. This receptor was obtained from a human donor in good health (CMV status not recorded). Some clones in this sample may be carry-over from other donors' samples. Input material: PBMCs. V gene TRBV20-1 combines with J gene TRBJ1-5; perhaps TRBD1 as D (6 bases). CDR3 protein: CSAKKDSGNQPQHF. The CDR3 DNA sequence: TGCAGTGCTAAAAAGGACAGTGGCAATCAGCCCCAGCATTTT.